This T cell receptor (beta chain) stems from a study of blood T cell repertoires in COVID-19. On the study more broadly: Some COVID-19 samples were acute and others convalescent; all came from the United States, Italy and Spain.

Per the authors' pipeline: Scientists estimated how many nucleated cells there were by amplifying reference gene primers. Only in-frame clones appear in the TCRdb table, and some are missing; sequencing was by immunoSEQ multiplex PCR. V, J and clone size derive from that table, while D and trimming were established from the DNA sequence. The table shows approximately 290,000 clones, with approximately 91% occurring only once. The V end was cut by 10 bases, the J end by 3 bases, with 22 bases between. The CDR3 runs 15 residues. From germline, CDR1 is SNHLY and CDR2 FYNNEI. The receptor comes from a woman aged 60-70 years with acute or convalescent COVID-19. The genes are TRBV2 and TRBJ2-7, with D tentatively TRBD1 (6 bases). The sequenced sample was peripheral blood. DNA of the CDR3: TGTGCCACCCAAGTTCAACTAGGGGGAATCTACGAGCAGTACTTC. Its translation: CATQVQLGGIYEQYF.